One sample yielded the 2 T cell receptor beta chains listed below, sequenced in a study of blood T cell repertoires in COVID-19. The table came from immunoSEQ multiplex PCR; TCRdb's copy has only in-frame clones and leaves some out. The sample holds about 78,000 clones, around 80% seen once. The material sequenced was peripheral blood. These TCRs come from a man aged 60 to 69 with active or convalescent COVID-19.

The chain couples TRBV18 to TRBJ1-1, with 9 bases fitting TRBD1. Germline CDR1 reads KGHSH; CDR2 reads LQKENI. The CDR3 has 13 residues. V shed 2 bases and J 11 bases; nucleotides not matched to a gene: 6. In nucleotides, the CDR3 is TGTGCCAGCTCACCAGAACAGGGGGCCCCCGCTTTCTTT. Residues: CASSPEQGAPAFF. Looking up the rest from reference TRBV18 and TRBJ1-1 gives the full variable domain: NAGVMQNPRHLVRRRGQEARLRCSPMKGHSHVYWYRQLPEEGLKFMVYLQKENIIDESGMPKERFSAEFPKEGPSILRIQQVVRGDSAAYFCASSPEQGAPAFFGQGTRLTVV.

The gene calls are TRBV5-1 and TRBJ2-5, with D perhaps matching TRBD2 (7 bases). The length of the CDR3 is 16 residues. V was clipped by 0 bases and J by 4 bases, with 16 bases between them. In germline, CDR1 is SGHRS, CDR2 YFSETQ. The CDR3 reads CASSLAGGGALETQYF. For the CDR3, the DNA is TGCGCCAGCAGCTTGGCCGGTGGGGGGGCCTTAGAGACCCAGTACTTC.